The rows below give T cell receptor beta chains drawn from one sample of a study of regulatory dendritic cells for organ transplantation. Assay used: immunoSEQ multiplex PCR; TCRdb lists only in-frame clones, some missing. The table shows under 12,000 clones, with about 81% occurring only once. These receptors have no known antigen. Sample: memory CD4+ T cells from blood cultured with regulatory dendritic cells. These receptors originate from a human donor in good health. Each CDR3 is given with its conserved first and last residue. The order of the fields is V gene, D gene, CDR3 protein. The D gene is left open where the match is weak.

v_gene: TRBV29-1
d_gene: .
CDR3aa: CSVGGPKAGETQYF

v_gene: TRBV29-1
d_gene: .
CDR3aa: CSVENPGTEAFF

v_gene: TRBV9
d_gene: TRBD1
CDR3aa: CASSVATGGSPLHF

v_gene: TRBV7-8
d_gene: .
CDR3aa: CASSLEQIKREQYF

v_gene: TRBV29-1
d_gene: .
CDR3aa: CSAPSGGVNTEAFF

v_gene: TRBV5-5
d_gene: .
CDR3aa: CASSFDRMAQYF

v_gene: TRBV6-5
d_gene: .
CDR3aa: CASSTTVFTEAFF

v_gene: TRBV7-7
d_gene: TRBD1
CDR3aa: CASSFDDRGTQYF

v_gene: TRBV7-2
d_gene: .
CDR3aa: CASSWGQQETQYF

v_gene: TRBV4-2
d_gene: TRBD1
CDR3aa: CASSQQGAGVYEQYF

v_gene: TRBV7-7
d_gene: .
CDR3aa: CASSLLGRCGYTF

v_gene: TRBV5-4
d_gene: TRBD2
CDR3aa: CASSLNRGGGAYEQYF

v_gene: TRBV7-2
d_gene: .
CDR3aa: CASSLDRDTEAFF

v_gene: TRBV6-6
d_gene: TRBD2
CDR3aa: CASILSGGRQETQYF

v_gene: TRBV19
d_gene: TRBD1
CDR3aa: CASSVQGQNTEAFF

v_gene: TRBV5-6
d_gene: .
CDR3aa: CASSSYSGELRHGYTF

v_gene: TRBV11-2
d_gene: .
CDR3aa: CASSTVTGLFGYTF

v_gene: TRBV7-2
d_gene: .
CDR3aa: CASSPFADTQYF

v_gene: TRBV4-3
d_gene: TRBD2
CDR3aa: CASSQGSTSGGLDTQYF

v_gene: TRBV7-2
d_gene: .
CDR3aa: CASSTQGNTEAFF

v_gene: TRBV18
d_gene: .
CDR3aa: CASSPQGEGEGYTF

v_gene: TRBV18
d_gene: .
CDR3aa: CASSPNGIGMETQYF

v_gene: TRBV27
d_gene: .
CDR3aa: CASSLDINYGYTF

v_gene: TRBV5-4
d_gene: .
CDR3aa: CASSSGGGASGNTIYF

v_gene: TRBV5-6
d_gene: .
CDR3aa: CASSPGYVRGSGNTIYF

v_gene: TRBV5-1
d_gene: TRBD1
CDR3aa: CASSSGQGAGTEAFF

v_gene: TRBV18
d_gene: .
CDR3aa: CASSREFTENYGYTF

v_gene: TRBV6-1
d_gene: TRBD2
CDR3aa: CASSAGTNYEQYF

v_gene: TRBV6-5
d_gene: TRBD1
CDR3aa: CASSYSDRDTEAFF

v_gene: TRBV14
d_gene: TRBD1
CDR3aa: CASSPRQGSFDNSPLHF

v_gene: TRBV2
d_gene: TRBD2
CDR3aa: CASSSRPGLASEQFF

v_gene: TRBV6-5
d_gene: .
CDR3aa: CASNRRRTDSPLHF

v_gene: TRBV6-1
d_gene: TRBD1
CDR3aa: CASSAQGTGGQPQHF

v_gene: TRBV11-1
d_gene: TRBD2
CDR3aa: CASSPGTSGAPYEQYF

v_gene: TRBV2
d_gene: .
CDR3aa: CASSPLSGLTLHTEAFF

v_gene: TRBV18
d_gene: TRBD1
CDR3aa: CASSPQGAHTEAFF

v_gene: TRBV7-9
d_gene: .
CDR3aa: CASSLSSGAGNTIYF

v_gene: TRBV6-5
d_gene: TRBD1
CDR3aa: CASSRLRQGHGYTF

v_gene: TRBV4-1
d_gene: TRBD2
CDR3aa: CASSRGGLAGMYNEQFF

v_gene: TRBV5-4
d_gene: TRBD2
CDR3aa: CASSLGGGRSTDTQYF

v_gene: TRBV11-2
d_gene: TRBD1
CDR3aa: CASSLGLGGNTEAFF

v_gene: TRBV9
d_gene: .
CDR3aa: CASSVDHVQGYGYTF

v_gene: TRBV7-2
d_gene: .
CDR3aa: CASSPTRGNQPQHF

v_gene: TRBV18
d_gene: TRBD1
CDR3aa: CASSPTGKSYEQYF

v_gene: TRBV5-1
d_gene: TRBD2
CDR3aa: CASSSGTSGAYTGELFF

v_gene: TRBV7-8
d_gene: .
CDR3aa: CASSLGRVDHNSPLHF

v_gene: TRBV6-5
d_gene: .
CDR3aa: CASSYLAGNYGYTF